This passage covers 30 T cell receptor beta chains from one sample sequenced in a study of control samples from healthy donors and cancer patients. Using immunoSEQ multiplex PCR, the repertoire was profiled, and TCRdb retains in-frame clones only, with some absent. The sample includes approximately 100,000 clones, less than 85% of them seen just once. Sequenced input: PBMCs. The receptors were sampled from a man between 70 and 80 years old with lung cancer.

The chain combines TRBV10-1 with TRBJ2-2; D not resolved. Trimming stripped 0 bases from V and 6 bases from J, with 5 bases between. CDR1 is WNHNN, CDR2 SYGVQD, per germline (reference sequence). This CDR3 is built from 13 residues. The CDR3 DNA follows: TGCGCCAGCAGTGAGTCCGGTTCCGGGGAGCTGTTTTTT. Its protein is CASSESGSGELFF.

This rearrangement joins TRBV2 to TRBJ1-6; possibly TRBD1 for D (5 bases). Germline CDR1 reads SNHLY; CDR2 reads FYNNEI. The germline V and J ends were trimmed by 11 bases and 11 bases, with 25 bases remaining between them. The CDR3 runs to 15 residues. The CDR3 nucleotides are TGTGCCGGGTCTAAGGAGAGTCAGGGCTTAACACCCCTCCACTTT. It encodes CAGSKESQGLTPLHF.

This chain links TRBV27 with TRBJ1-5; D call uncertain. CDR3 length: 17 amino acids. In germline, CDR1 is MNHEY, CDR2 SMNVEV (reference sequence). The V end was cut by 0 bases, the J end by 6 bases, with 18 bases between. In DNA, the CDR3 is TGTGCCAGCAGTTTATCGAGAGACGGCGGATTAGGTCAGCCCCAGCATTTT. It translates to CASSLSRDGGLGQPQHF.

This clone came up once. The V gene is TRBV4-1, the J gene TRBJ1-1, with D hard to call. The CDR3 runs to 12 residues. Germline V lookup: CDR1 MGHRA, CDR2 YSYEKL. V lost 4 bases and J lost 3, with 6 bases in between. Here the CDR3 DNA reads TGCGCCAGCAGCCCCCGGGACACTGAAGCTTTCTTT. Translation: CASSPRDTEAFF.

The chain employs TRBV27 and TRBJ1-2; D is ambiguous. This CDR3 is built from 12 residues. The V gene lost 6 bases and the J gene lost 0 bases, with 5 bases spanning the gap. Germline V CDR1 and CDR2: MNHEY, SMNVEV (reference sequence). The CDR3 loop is CASRGSNYGYTF. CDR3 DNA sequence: TGTGCCAGCAGAGGGTCTAACTATGGCTACACCTTC.

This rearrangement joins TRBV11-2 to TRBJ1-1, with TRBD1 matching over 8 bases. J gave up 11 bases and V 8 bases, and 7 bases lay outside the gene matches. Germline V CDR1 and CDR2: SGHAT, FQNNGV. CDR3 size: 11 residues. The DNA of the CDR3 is TGTGCCAGCGCGCAGGGGGCAGAGGCTTTCTTT. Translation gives CASAQGAEAFF.

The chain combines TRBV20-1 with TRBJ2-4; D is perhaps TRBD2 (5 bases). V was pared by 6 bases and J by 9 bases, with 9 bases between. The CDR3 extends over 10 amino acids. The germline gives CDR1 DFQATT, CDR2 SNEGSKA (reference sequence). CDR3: CSAARVIQYF. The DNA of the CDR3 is TGCAGTGCAGCGAGGGTCATTCAGTACTTC.

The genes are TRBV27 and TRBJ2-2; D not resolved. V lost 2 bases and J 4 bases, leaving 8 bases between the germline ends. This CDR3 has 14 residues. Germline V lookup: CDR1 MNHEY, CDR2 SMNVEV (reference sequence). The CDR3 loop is CASSLEWGTGELFF. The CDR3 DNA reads TGTGCCAGCAGTTTAGAGTGGGGCACCGGGGAGCTGTTTTTT.

In DNA, the CDR3 is TGTGCCAGCAGTGAGGCCGGGACAGGGTCGAGCTCCTACAATGAGCAGTTCTTC. Its protein product is CASSEAGTGSSSYNEQFF. The chain links TRBV6-4 to TRBJ2-1, with 9 bases fitting TRBD1. Losses at the gene ends were 3 bases for V and 0 bases for J; bases not matched to a gene: 9. The germline V gene encodes CDR1 MRHNA and CDR2 SNTAGT. The CDR3 length is 18 residues.

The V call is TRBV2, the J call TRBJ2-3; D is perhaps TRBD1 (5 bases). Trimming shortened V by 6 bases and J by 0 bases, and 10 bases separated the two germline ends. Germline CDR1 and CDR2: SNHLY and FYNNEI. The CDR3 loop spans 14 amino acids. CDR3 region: CASRDTSSTDTQYF. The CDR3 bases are TGTGCCAGCAGGGACACCTCGAGCACAGATACGCAGTATTTT.

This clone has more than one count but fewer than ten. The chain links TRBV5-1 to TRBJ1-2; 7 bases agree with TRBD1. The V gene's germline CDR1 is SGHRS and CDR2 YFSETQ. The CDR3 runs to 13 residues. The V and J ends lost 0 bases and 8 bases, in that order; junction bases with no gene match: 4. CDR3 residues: CASSLGQGPGYTF. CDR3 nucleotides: TGCGCCAGCAGCTTGGGACAGGGTCCGGGCTACACCTTC. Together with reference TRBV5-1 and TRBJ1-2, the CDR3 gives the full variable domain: KAGVTQTPRYLIKTRGQQVTLSCSPISGHRSVSWYQQTPGQGLQFLFEYFSETQRNKGNFPGRFSGRQFSNSRSEMNVSTLELGDSALYLCASSLGQGPGYTFGSGTRLTVV.

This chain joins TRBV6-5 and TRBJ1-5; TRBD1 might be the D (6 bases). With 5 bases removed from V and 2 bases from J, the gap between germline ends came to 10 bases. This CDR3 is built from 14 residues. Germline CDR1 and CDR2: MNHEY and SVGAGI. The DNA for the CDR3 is TGTGCCAGCAGTCGTCGACAGGGCAATCAGCCCCAGCATTTT. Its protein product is CASSRRQGNQPQHF.

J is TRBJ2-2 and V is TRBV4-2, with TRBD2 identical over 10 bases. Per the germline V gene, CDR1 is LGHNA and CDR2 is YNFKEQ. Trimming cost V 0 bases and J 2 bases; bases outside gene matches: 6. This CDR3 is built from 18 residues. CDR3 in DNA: TGTGCCAGCAGCCAAGAGCCTAGCGGGGGCTCTAACACCGGGGAGCTGTTTTTT. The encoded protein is CASSQEPSGGSNTGELFF.

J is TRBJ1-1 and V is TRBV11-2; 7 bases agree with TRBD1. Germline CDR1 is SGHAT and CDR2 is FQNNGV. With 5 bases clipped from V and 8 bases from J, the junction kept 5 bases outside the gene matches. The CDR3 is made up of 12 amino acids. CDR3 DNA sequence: TGTGCCAGCAGCATTAACAGGGGCGAAGCTTTCTTT. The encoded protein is CASSINRGEAFF.

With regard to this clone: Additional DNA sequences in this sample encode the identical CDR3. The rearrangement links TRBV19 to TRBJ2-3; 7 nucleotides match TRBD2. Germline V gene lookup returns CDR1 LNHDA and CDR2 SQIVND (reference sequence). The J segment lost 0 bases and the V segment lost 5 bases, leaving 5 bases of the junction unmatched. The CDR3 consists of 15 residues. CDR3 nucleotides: TGTGCCAGTAGTCCAGGGAGGGTTAGCACAGATACGCAGTATTTT. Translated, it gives CASSPGRVSTDTQYF. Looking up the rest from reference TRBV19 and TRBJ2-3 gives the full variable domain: DGGITQSPKYLFRKEGQNVTLSCEQNLNHDAMYWYRQDPGQGLRLIYYSQIVNDFQKGDIAEGYSVSREKKESFPLTVTSAQKNPTAFYLCASSPGRVSTDTQYFGPGTRLTVL.

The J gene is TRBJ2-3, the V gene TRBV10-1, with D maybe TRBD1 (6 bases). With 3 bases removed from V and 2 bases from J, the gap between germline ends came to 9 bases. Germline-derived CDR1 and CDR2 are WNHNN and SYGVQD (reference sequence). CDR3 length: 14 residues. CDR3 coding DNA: TGCGCCAGCAGTGACCAGGGGTTCACAGATACGCAGTATTTT. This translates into CASSDQGFTDTQYF.

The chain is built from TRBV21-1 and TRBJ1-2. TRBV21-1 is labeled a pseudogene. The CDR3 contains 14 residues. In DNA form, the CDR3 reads TGTGCCAGCAGCATTGGAAGCGGGAACTATGGCTACACCTTC. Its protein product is CASSIGSGNYGYTF.

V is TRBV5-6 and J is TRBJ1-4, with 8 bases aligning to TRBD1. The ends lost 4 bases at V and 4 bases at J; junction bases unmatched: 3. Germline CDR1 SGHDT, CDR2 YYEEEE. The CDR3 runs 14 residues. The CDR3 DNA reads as TGTGCCAGCAGCATAGGACAGGGTAATGAAAAACTGTTTTTT. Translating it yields CASSIGQGNEKLFF.

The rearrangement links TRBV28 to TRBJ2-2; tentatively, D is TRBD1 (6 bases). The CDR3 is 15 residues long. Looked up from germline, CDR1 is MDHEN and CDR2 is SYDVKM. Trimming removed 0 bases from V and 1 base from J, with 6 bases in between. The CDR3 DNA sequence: TGTGCCAGCAGTTTATGGACAGGGAACACCGGGGAGCTGTTTTTT. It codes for CASSLWTGNTGELFF.

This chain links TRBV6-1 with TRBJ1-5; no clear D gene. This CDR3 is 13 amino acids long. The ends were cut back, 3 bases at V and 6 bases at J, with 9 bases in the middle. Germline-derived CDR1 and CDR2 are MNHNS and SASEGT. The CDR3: CASSEQKGQPQHF. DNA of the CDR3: TGTGCCAGCAGTGAGCAGAAGGGTCAGCCCCAGCATTTT.

The CDR3 nucleotides read TGCAGTGCTAGTACGGCGGCTGGGGCCAACGTCCTGACTTTC. The encoded protein is CSASTAAGANVLTF. The chain links TRBV20-1 to TRBJ2-6; no firm D call. Germline CDR1 and CDR2: DFQATT and SNEGSKA (reference sequence). The CDR3 covers 14 residues. Trimming pared 3 bases from V and 2 bases from J, leaving 8 bases between.

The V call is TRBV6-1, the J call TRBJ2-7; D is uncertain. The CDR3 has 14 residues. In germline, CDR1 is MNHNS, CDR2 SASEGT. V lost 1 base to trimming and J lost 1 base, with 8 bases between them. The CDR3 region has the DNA TGTGCCAGCAGTGAAGTCTTGCTTTCCTACGAGCAGTACTTC. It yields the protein CASSEVLLSYEQYF.

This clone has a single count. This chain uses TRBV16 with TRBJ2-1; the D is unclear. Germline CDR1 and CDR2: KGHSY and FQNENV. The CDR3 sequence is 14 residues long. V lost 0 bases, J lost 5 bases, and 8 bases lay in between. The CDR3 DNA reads TGTGCCAGCAGCCAATCTCCTGGAAACAATGAGCAGTTCTTC. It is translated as CASSQSPGNNEQFF.

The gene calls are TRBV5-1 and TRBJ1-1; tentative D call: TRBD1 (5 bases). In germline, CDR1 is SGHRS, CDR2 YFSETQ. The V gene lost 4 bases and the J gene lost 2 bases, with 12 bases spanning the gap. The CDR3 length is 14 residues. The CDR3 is CASSPGDLNTEAFF. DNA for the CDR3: TGCGCCAGCAGCCCGGGGGACTTAAACACTGAAGCTTTCTTT.

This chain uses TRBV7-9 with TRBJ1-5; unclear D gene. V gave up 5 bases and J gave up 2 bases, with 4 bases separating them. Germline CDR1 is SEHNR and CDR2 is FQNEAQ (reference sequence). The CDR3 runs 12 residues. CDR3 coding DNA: TGTGCCAGCAGCACAGGCAATCAGCCCCAGCATTTT. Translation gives CASSTGNQPQHF.

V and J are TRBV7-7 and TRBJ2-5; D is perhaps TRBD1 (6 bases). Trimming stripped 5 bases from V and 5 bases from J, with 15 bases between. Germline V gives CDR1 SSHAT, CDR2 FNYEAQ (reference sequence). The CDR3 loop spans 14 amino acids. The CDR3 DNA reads TGTGCCAGCAGCCTAACAGGGCTCGGGGAGACCCAGTACTTC. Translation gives CASSLTGLGETQYF.

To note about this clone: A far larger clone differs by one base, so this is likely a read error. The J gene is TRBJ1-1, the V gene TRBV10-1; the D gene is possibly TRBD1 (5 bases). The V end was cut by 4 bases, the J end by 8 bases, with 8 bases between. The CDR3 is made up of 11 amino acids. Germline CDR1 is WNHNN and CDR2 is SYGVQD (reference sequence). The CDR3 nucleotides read TGCGCCAGCAGTGGGGGCCTCGAAGCTTTCTTT. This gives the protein CASSGGLEAFF.

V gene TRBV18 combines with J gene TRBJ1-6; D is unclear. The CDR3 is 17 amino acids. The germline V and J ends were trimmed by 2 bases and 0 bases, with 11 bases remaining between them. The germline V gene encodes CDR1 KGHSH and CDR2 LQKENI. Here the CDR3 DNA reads TGTGCCAGCTCACCAGGGCTTTTGAGCTCCTATAATTCACCCCTCCACTTT. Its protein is CASSPGLLSSYNSPLHF.

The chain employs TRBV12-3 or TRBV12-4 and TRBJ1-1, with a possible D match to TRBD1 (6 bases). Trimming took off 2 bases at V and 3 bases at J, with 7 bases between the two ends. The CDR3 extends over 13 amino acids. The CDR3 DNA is TGTGCCAGCAGTTTAAGGGGGGACACTGAAGCTTTCTTT. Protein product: CASSLRGDTEAFF.

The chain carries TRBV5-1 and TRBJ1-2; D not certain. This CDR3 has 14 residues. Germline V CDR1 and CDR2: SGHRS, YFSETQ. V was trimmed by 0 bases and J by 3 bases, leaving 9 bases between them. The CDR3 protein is CASSLGTDDYGYTF. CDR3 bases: TGCGCCAGCAGCTTGGGGACGGATGACTATGGCTACACCTTC.